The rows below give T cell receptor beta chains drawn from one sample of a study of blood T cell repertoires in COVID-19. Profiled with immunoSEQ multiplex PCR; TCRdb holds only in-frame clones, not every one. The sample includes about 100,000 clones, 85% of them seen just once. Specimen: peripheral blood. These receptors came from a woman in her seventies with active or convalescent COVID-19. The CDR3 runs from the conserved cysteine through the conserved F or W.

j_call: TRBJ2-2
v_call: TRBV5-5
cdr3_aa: CASNQLGGTNTGELFF

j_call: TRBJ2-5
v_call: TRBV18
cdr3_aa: CASSPDLGGRTQYF

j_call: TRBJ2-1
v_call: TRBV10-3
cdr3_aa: CAISESQGGRGHEQFF

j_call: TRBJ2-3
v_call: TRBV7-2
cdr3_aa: CASSSTGAGWGTDTQYF

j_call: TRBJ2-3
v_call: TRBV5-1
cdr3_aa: CASSPGTGGTDTQYF

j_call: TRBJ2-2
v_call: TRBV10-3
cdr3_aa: CAISESKASGGRYTGELFF

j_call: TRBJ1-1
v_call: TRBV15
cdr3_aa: CATSREPPGQMNTEAFF

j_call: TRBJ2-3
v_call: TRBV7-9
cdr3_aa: CASSLTERDTQYF

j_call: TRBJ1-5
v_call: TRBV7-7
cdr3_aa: CASSPGSIGGYGNQPQHF

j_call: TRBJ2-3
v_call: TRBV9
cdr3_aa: CASSPRAGITDTQYF

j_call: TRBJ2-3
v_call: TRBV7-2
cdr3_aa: CASSSQGEAAQYF

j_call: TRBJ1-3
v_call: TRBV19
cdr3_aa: CASSVSSGGYEGNTIYF

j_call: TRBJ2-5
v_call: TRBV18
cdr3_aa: CASSPGQNQETQYF

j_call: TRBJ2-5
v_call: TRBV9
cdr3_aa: CASSVATGTGWGETQYF

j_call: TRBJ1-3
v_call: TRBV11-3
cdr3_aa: CASSTGSGNTIYF

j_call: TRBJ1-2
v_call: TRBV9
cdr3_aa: CASSARDRGTYGYTF

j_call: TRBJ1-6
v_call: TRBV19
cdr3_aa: CASSIQDSLNSPLHF

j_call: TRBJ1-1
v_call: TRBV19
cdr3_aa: CASSSRGTEAFF

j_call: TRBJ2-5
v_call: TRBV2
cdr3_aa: CASQSGTGPETQYF

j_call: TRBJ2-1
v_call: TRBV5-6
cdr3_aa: CATSHGYEQFF

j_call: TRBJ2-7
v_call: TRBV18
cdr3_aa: CASSPRTGLHYEQYF

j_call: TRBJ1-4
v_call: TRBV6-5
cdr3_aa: CASSYRAGEKLFF

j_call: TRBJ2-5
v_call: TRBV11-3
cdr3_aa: CAGSPGGAPKETQYF

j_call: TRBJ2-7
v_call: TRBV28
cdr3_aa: CASRRGFSYEQYF

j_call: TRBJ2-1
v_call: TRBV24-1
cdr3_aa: CATSDFSAYNEQFF

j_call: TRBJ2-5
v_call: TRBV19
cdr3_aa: CASNNRDGLKETQYF

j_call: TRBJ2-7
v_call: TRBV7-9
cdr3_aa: CASSFTYEQYF

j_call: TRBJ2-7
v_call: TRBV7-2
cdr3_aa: CASSYALGQGSSYEQYF

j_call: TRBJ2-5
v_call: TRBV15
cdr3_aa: CATSRGGAEETQYF

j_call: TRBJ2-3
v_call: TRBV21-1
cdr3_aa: CASSTTRGSPFHTQYF

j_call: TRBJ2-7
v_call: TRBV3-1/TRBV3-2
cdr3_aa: CASSQDGTTYEQYF

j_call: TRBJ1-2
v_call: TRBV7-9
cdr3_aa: CASSAGQTTSYGYTF

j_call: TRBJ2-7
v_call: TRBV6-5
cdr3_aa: CASRPQGSSYEQYF

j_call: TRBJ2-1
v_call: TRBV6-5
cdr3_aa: CASRGQPSYNEQFF

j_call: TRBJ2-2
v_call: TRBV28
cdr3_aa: CASSAGNTGELFF

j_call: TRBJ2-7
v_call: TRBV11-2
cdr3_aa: CASSFDRGTGLEQYF

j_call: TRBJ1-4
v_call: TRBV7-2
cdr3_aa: CASSLRWGGSEKLFF

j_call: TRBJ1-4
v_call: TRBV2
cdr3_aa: CASSEMAATNEKLFF

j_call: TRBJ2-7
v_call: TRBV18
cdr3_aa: CASSVSGTGDYEQYF

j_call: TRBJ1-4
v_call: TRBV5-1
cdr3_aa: CASSPTGGTNEKLFF

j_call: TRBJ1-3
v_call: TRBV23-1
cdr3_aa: CASSQNYRQVFSGFSGNTIYF

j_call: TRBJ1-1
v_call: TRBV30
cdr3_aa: CAWTGQGYTEAFF

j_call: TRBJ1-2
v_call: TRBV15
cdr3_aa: CATSRGGGDNYGYTF

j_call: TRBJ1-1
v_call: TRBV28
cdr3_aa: CASSLYLEPNTEAFF

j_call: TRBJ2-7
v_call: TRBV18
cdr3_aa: CASSPRLQGEAEQYF

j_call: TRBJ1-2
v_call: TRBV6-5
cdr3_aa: CASSYGTGFAYTF